This TCR beta chain was sequenced for a study of T cells in Graves' hyperthyroidism and ophthalmopathy. The study, taken as a whole, reports: Most expanded thyroid clonotypes above 0.001 recurred in blood. Separation of ophthalmopathy from stable hyperthyroidism was achieved by a 13 V-J model.

With regard to this clonotype: Its antigen remains unidentified. One junction end disagrees with the germline gene, perhaps due to a read error.

The CDR3 contains 11 residues. The germline gives CDR1 LNHDA, CDR2 SQIVND (reference sequence). There were TCR beta CDR3 regions amplified from RNA transcripts. RT-PCR in the first round (using the HTBI primer set) targeted the TCR CDR3. TCRdb re-called the multiplex PCR reads with MiXCR, one entry per CDR3 protein. The sample consists of some 570,000 distinct CDR3 sequences, 14% of them appearing once. The sequenced sample was blood. The V gene is TRBV19, the J gene TRBJ2-2, with D unclear. The receptor's source is a woman aged 18 to 35 with Graves' ophthalmopathy. CDR3 nucleotide sequence: TGTGCCGGTAGTTTGTCCGGGGAGCTGTTTTTT. This sequence encodes CAGSLSGELFF.